The 14 T cell receptor beta chains in this list originate from one sample, sequenced in a study of identical twins (dated by TCRdb to between 2015 and 2016). The library relied on 5' RACE. For sequencing, an Illumina HiSeq 2000 was employed. TCRdb passed the public sequencing reads through fastp at Q25 and MiXCR, retaining productive beta sequences. CDR3 protein sequences are deduplicated, and each keeps its most common genes and DNA. This sample has about 810,000 distinct CDR3 sequences in its table, and more than 9% of those were observed once. The ten largest make up 1.5% to 2% of the sample. The data were also submitted as part of a second study, on yellow fever vaccine responses in identical twins.

The sequenced sample consisted of PBMCs. These receptor sequences come from a woman aged 18-30 years in good health.

A remark on this clonotype: A much more abundant neighbour one base away suggests this may be a read error. The rearrangement links TRBV7-9 to TRBJ2-2; D uncertain. In germline, CDR1 is SEHNR, CDR2 FQNEAQ (reference sequence). The CDR3 covers 12 residues. V gave up 8 bases and J gave up 2 bases, with 6 bases separating them. The CDR3: CASGKNTGELFF. The DNA for the CDR3 is TGTGCCAGCGGCAAAAACACCGGGGAGCTGTTTTTT. Full variable domain (outside the CDR3, taken from reference TRBV7-9 and TRBJ2-2): DTGVSQNPRHKITKRGQNVTFRCDPISEHNRLYWYRQTLGQGPEFLTYFQNEAQLEKSRLLSDRFSAERPKGSFSTLEIQRTEQGDSAMYLCASGKNTGELFFGEGSRLTVL.

This clonotype was observed a few times. This chain joins TRBV20-1 and TRBJ1-1, with a weak D call TRBD1 (5 bases). Trimming took 1 base from V and 3 from J, leaving 6 bases between them. The germline CDR1 and CDR2 sequences are DFQATT and SNEGSKA (reference sequence). CDR3 length: 12 residues. The CDR3 bases are TGCAGTGCTAGAGCAGGGTACACTGAAGCTTTCTTT. It specifies CSARAGYTEAFF.

In this sample, this clonotype turned up many times. V and J are TRBV7-9 and TRBJ1-4; D not resolved. Trimming took off 7 bases at V and 7 bases at J, with 13 bases between the two ends. CDR1 and CDR2 (germline): SEHNR, FQNEAQ (reference sequence). The CDR3 is 13 residues long. Written as DNA, the CDR3 is TGTGCCAGCATCAAAGCGGGTGGTGAAAAACTGTTTTTT. This encodes CASIKAGGEKLFF.

This chain links TRBV6-1 with TRBJ2-7; 12 bases agree with TRBD2. CDR1 is MNHNS, CDR2 SASEGT, per germline. The CDR3 totals 16 residues. V gave up 4 bases and J gave up 3 bases; unmatched junction bases: 7. The CDR3 here is CASSARLAGEIYEQYF. The CDR3 region has the DNA TGTGCCAGCAGTGCCAGACTAGCGGGAGAAATCTACGAGCAGTACTTC.

This clonotype occurred a few times. As DNA, the CDR3 is TGCAGTGCTCACCCCTCCCGGACTAGCGGGAACAATGAGCAGTTCTTC. Protein: CSAHPSRTSGNNEQFF. J is TRBJ2-1 and V is TRBV20-1, with TRBD2 matching 12 bases. The CDR3 is 16 residues long. Per germline, CDR1 DFQATT and CDR2 SNEGSKA (reference sequence). With 5 bases clipped from V and 5 bases from J, the junction kept 10 bases outside the gene matches.

V usage is TRBV11-3 and J usage is TRBJ1-1; no clear D gene. There are 11 residues in the CDR3. Germline CDR1 SGHNT, CDR2 YENEEA. Trimming took 1 base from V and 10 from J, leaving 7 bases between them. CDR3 nucleotides: TGTGCCAGCAGCTTAGGGGTGTCAGCTTTCTTT. This sequence encodes CASSLGVSAFF. The full variable domain, completed using reference TRBV11-3 and TRBJ1-1, is EAGVVQSPRYKIIEKKQPVAFWCNPISGHNTLYWYLQNLGQGPELLIRYENEEAVDDSQLPKDRFSAERLKGVDSTLKIQPAELGDSAVYLCASSLGVSAFFGQGTRLTVV.

The rearrangement uses TRBV9 and TRBJ2-6; tentative D call: TRBD2 (5 bases). The germline V gene has CDR1 SGDLS and CDR2 YYNGEE. The V end lost 2 bases, the J end lost 2 bases, and 8 bases lay between the germline ends. CDR3 length equals 15 residues. CDR3 region: CASSVRDTGANVLTF. DNA of the CDR3: TGTGCCAGCAGCGTCCGGGATACTGGGGCCAACGTCCTGACTTTC.

This chain connects TRBV29-1 to TRBJ2-5; 7 nucleotides match TRBD2. J lost 6 bases, V lost 1 base, and 11 bases had no gene match. The CDR3 extends over 15 amino acids. Germline V gene sequence: CDR1 SQVTM, CDR2 ANQGSEA. The CDR3 is CSVEVRGGAKKTQYF. CDR3 DNA: TGCAGCGTTGAAGTTCGCGGGGGTGCCAAGAAGACCCAGTACTTC.

CDR3 coding DNA: TGCAGTGCTGGGGGACGGGAAAAACTGTTTTTT. Translated: CSAGGREKLFF. The chain recombines TRBV20-1 with TRBJ1-4, with TRBD1 as a possible D gene (5 bases). V was clipped by 5 bases and J by 8 bases, with 9 bases between them. The CDR3 spans 11 residues. Germline CDR1 is DFQATT and CDR2 is SNEGSKA (reference sequence).

As DNA, the CDR3 is TGCGCCAGCAGTCGAAACCGGGACAGGGGCTACGAGCAGTACGTC. Protein: CASSRNRDRGYEQYV. The chain employs TRBV5-1 and TRBJ2-7, with 10 nucleotides matching TRBD1. The junction had 8 bases not matched to a gene; V was cut back by 5 bases and J by 3 bases. CDR1 and CDR2 from the germline V gene are SGHRS and YFSETQ. The CDR3 extends over 15 amino acids.

This clonotype has a count of ten or more. The chain recombines TRBV3-1 with TRBJ2-1; D possibly uses TRBD1 or TRBD2 (5 bases each). Trimming took off 5 bases at V and 9 bases at J, with 17 bases between the two ends. The CDR3 spans 14 residues. The germline V gene encodes CDR1 LGHDT and CDR2 YNNKEL (reference sequence). CDR3 in amino acids: CASSRPGASPEQFF. The DNA of the CDR3 is TGTGCCAGCAGCAGGCCCGGGGCCTCCCCTGAGCAGTTCTTC.

V usage is TRBV20-1 and J usage is TRBJ2-7; 7 bases map to TRBD1. This CDR3 has 15 residues. Germline loops: CDR1 DFQATT, CDR2 SNEGSKA (reference sequence). Trimming took 2 bases from V and 4 from J; bases not matched to a gene: 11. The CDR3 DNA follows: TGCAGTGCTAGATCGGGCGACAGGGCTACATACGAGCAGTACGTC. Protein product: CSARSGDRATYEQYV.

This clonotype was recorded many times. The rearrangement links TRBV3-1 to TRBJ2-1, with TRBD2 matching 9 bases. V lost 4 bases, J lost 6 bases, and 4 bases stayed unmatched. The CDR3 totals 14 residues. From germline, CDR1 is LGHDT and CDR2 YNNKEL (reference sequence). The CDR3 protein is CASSRTSVGNEQFF. The CDR3 nucleotides are TGTGCCAGCAGCCGGACTAGCGTGGGCAATGAGCAGTTCTTC.

The chain uses TRBV2 and TRBJ2-3; 7 positions match TRBD2. Germline values: CDR1 SNHLY, CDR2 FYNNEI. CDR3 length: 17 residues. The V segment lost 4 bases and the J segment 1 base; nucleotides outside the gene matches: 11. The chain's CDR3 is CASSASGIPLGTDTQYF. The DNA of the CDR3 is TGTGCCAGCAGTGCTAGCGGAATACCCCTTGGCACAGATACGCAGTATTTT. Together with reference TRBV2 and TRBJ2-3, the CDR3 gives the full variable domain: EPEVTQTPSHQVTQMGQEVILRCVPISNHLYFYWYRQILGQKVEFLVSFYNNEISEKSEIFDDQFSVERPDGSNFTLKIRSTKLEDSAMYFCASSASGIPLGTDTQYFGPGTRLTVL.